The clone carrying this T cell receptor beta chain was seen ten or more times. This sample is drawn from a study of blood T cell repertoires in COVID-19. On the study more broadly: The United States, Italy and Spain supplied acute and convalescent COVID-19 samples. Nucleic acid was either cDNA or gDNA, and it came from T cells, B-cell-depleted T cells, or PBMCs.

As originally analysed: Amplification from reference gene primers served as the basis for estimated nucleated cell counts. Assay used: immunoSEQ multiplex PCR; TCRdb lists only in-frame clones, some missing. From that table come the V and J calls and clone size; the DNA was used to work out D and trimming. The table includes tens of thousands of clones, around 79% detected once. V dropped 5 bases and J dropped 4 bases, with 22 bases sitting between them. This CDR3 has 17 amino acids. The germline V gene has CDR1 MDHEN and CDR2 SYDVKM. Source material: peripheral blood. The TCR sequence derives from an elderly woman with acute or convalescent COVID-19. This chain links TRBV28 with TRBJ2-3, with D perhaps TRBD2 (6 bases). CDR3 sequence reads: CASSPAGSASPPDTQYF. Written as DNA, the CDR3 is TGTGCCAGCAGTCCCGCGGGGAGCGCCTCCCCCCCAGATACGCAGTATTTT.